This T cell receptor beta chain originates from a study of T cell responses to AZD1222 COVID-19 vaccine. Sequenced by immunoSEQ multiplex PCR; TCRdb stores in-frame clones only, minus some. The top ten hold around 3.3% of the sample, which has over 85,000 clones, around 90% seen once. The germline CDR1 and CDR2 sequences are SGHTA and FQGNSA. The CDR3 length is 14 residues. The ends were cut back, 5 bases at V and 4 bases at J, with 14 bases in the middle. Worth noting for this clone: Its antigen is not known.

Overall study results and limits: Just 5 to 7 people given AZD1222 tested seropositive at baseline. Spike-specific TCRs gained breadth and depth after people received two AZD1222 doses.

The chain recombines TRBV7-2 with TRBJ1-1, with D possibly matching TRBD1 (6 bases). The sequenced sample was peripheral blood, obtained on day 0 of AZD1222 vaccination. The sequence was collected from an adult in good health. The CDR3 loop is CASSAIQGGTEAFF. CDR3 bases: TGTGCCAGCAGCGCCATACAGGGAGGCACTGAAGCTTTCTTT.